These 24 T cell receptor beta chains share one sample of origin, sequenced in a study of T cells in Graves' hyperthyroidism and ophthalmopathy. TCR beta CDR3 region amplification was performed from RNA transcripts. The TCR CDR3 first-round RT-PCR relied on the HTBI primer set. MiXCR, run by TCRdb on the multiplex PCR reads, gives a single entry per CDR3 protein. The sample records 500,000 or so distinct CDR3 sequences, approximately 17% being singletons. Sequenced: blood. These receptor sequences come from a young woman with Graves' ophthalmopathy.

This clonotype was recorded a few times. The chain combines TRBV5-1 with TRBJ1-4; D possibly corresponds to TRBD1 (6 bases). Germline CDR1 is SGHRS and CDR2 is YFSETQ. The CDR3 loop spans 14 amino acids. The V end was cut by 4 bases, the J end by 3 bases, with 10 bases between. The CDR3, as DNA: TGCGCCAGCAGCCCGGACAGCTCTAATGAAAAACTGTTTTTT. It encodes CASSPDSSNEKLFF.

This clonotype has more than one count but fewer than ten. This chain joins TRBV18 and TRBJ1-6; possibly TRBD1 for D (5 bases). The CDR3 length is 15 residues. V lost 5 bases, J lost 6 bases, and 14 bases lay in between. Per germline, CDR1 KGHSH and CDR2 LQKENI. The CDR3 sequence: CASSGRQPGNSPLHF. The CDR3 nucleotides are TGTGCCAGCTCAGGTAGACAGCCGGGTAATTCACCCCTCCACTTT.

This clonotype has more than one count but fewer than ten. This sequence joins TRBV7-9 and TRBJ1-3; the D is unclear. The V end lost 2 bases, the J end lost 0 bases, and 11 bases lay between the germline ends. This CDR3 contains 16 residues. Germline CDR1 is SEHNR and CDR2 is FQNEAQ (reference sequence). The CDR3 sequence: CASSLIWYSSGNTIYF. The CDR3 coding sequence is TGTGCCAGCAGCTTAATATGGTACAGCTCTGGAAACACCATATATTTT.

For this clonotype: Mismatch with germline at one junction end may stem from a read error. The V and J genes are TRBV28 and TRBJ1-4; D is ambiguous. Germline-derived CDR1 and CDR2 are MDHEN and SYDVKM. The CDR3 totals 13 residues. CDR3 bases: TGTGCCAGCATCGGACGGGAAAATGAAAAACTGTCTTTT. The encoded protein is CASIGRENEKLSF. The full variable domain, its missing parts supplied by reference TRBV28 and TRBJ1-4, is DVKVTQSSRYLVKRTGEKVFLECVQDMDHENMFWYRQDPGLGLRLIYFSYDVKMKEKGDIPEGYSVSREKKERFSLILESASTNQTSMYLCASIGRENEKLSFGSGTQLSVL.

The sample holds many counts of this clonotype. The rearrangement joins TRBV11-2 to TRBJ1-1; perhaps TRBD1 as D (6 bases). The V and J ends lost 1 base and 0 bases respectively, with 12 bases between them. CDR3 length: 16 residues. Per germline, CDR1 SGHAT and CDR2 FQNNGV. The chain's CDR3 is CASSLGTALVNTEAFF. The DNA for the CDR3 is TGTGCCAGCAGCTTAGGGACAGCCCTGGTGAACACTGAAGCTTTCTTT.

This clonotype turned up a few times. The J gene is TRBJ1-3, the V gene TRBV15; TRBD1 is a possible D gene (5 bases). V lost 3 bases and J lost 7, with 7 bases in between. Germline-derived CDR1 and CDR2 are LNHNV and YYDKDF (reference sequence). The CDR3 has 12 amino acids. CDR3: CATSSWGNTIYF. CDR3 bases: TGTGCCACCAGCAGTTGGGGGAACACCATATATTTT.

This clonotype appeared a few times. V and J are TRBV5-8 and TRBJ1-6; D call uncertain. The germline V gene encodes CDR1 SGHTS and CDR2 YDEGEE. V shed 2 bases and J shed 5 bases, with 14 bases lying between them. There are 16 residues in the CDR3. CDR3: CASSFPFPTNNSPLHF. For the CDR3, the DNA is TGTGCCAGCAGCTTCCCCTTTCCGACCAATAATTCACCCCTCCACTTT.

This clonotype was seen a few times. The chain carries TRBV6-6 and TRBJ1-3; maybe TRBD1 (5 bases). CDR3 length equals 17 residues. V lost 0 bases and J 3 bases, leaving 15 bases between the germline ends. Per germline, CDR1 MNHNY and CDR2 SVGAGI (reference sequence). The CDR3 here is CASSYSYPGTGGNTIYF. CDR3 in DNA: TGTGCCAGCAGTTACTCCTATCCCGGGACGGGTGGAAACACCATATATTTT.

This clonotype came up many times. The chain has TRBV2 and TRBJ1-6; D ambiguous. Trimming pared 2 bases from V and 10 bases from J, leaving 18 bases between. In germline, CDR1 is SNHLY, CDR2 FYNNEI. CDR3 length: 16 amino acids. Written as DNA, the CDR3 is TGTGCCAGCAGTGAAAGTAAGGGCTCAGCGTCGTCACCCCTCCACTTT. It encodes CASSESKGSASSPLHF.

This rearrangement joins TRBV11-2 to TRBJ2-7, with TRBD1 matching over 8 bases. Per the germline V gene, CDR1 is SGHAT and CDR2 is FQNNGV. J lost 0 bases, V lost 2 bases, and 12 bases had no gene match. This CDR3 has 18 residues. Here the CDR3 reads CASSLSARQGHNSYEQYF. The DNA of the CDR3 is TGTGCCAGCAGCTTAAGTGCTAGACAGGGGCACAACTCCTACGAGCAGTACTTC.

This clonotype has at least ten counts. The rearrangement links TRBV7-3 to TRBJ2-1, with TRBD2 identical over 7 bases. CDR3 length equals 14 residues. V trimming: 5 bases; J trimming: 5 bases; junction bases outside the gene matches: 6. Germline CDR1 reads SGHTA; CDR2 reads FQGTGA. This chain's CDR3 is CASSQGLEDNEQFF. The DNA of the CDR3 is TGTGCCAGCAGCCAAGGACTAGAAGACAATGAGCAGTTCTTC. Looking up the rest from reference TRBV7-3 and TRBJ2-1 gives the full variable domain: GAGVSQTPSNKVTEKGKYVELRCDPISGHTALYWYRQSLGQGPEFLIYFQGTGAADDSGLPNDRFFAVRPEGSVSTLKIQRTERGDSAVYLCASSQGLEDNEQFFGPGTRLTVL.

Note on this clonotype: The germline gene is not matched at one end of the junction; a read error may be the cause. The V gene is TRBV28, the J gene TRBJ1-2; D is perhaps TRBD1 (5 bases). CDR3 length: 14 amino acids. Germline-derived CDR1 and CDR2 are MDHEN and SYDVKM. The chain's CDR3 is CAGSLSGTNYGYTF. The CDR3 nucleotides read TGTGCCGGCAGTTTATCGGGGACCAACTATGGCTACACCTTC.

The chain recombines TRBV2 with TRBJ2-7; perhaps TRBD2 as D (5 bases). This CDR3 is built from 17 residues. CDR1 SNHLY and CDR2 FYNNEI come from the germline V gene. The germline V and J ends were trimmed by 7 bases and 4 bases, with 26 bases remaining between them. DNA of the CDR3: TGTGCCAGCACGCCGGATCAGAGCTCCTACGAGCGGTACGAGCAGTACTTC. Translating gives CASTPDQSSYERYEQYF.

This clonotype was found many times. The rearrangement uses TRBV16 and TRBJ2-7; D is perhaps TRBD1 (5 bases). The CDR3 length is 16 residues. Trimming shortened V by 3 bases and J by 4 bases, and 19 bases separated the two germline ends. CDR1 and CDR2 from the germline V gene are KGHSY and FQNENV. The CDR3 region is CASSQVDRIGGYEQYF. The CDR3 region has the DNA TGTGCCAGCAGCCAGGTCGACAGAATAGGTGGGTACGAGCAGTACTTC. Full variable domain (remainder filled in from reference TRBV16 and TRBJ2-7): GEEVAQTPKHLVRGEGQKAKLYCAPIKGHSYVFWYQQVLKNEFKFLISFQNENVFDETGMPKERFSAKCLPNSPCSLEIQATKLEDSAVYFCASSQVDRIGGYEQYFGPGTRLTVT.

In its sample, this clonotype was seen many times. V gene TRBV6-1 combines with J gene TRBJ1-1; tentative D call: TRBD1 (5 bases). CDR1 is MNHNS and CDR2 is SASEGT in the germline V gene. V was pared by 2 bases and J by 1 base, with 17 bases between. The CDR3 consists of 17 residues. CDR3 sequence: CASSEPVPQDRNTEAFF. CDR3 sequence (DNA): TGTGCCAGCAGTGAACCAGTCCCTCAAGACAGGAACACTGAAGCTTTCTTT.

This clonotype was seen many times. V is TRBV11-2 and J is TRBJ1-1, with unresolved D. Germline loops: CDR1 SGHAT, CDR2 FQNNGV. V lost 4 bases, J lost 5 bases, and 11 bases lay in between. The CDR3 covers 13 residues. This CDR3 is CASSSHVWTEAFF. The CDR3 DNA reads TGTGCCAGCAGCTCTCACGTTTGGACTGAAGCTTTCTTT.

On this clonotype: A read error is likely, as this CDR3 ends without the conserved phenylalanine or tryptophan. This chain connects TRBV9 to TRBJ1-1, with a weak D call TRBD1 (5 bases). In germline, CDR1 is SGDLS, CDR2 YYNGEE. This CDR3 comprises 15 residues. CDR3 sequence: CASSVEGHPNAEAFL. In DNA, the CDR3 is TGTGCCAGCAGCGTAGAAGGACACCCGAACGCTGAAGCTTTCCTT.

J is TRBJ2-5 and V is TRBV27; possibly TRBD1 or TRBD2 for D (5 bases each). This CDR3 has 16 residues. The germline V gene encodes CDR1 MNHEY and CDR2 SMNVEV (reference sequence). Trimming took 6 bases from V and 3 from J, leaving 20 bases between them. The CDR3 DNA reads as TGTGCCAGCAGCGACGGGGTGGACATATGGGAAGAGACCCAGTACTTC. Its protein is CASSDGVDIWEETQYF.

The J gene is TRBJ1-2, the V gene TRBV10-3, with D unresolved. From germline, CDR1 is ENHRY and CDR2 SYGVKD. With 3 bases removed from V and 4 bases from J, the gap between germline ends came to 15 bases. This CDR3 spans 15 amino acids. In DNA, the CDR3 is TGTGCCATCAGTGACAGCAGGCCCCCGTCCTATGGCTACACCTTC. Residues: CAISDSRPPSYGYTF.

V gene TRBV20-1 combines with J gene TRBJ1-1, with D hard to call. Germline V lookup: CDR1 DFQATT, CDR2 SNEGSKA (reference sequence). CDR3 length: 14 residues. Between the trimmed V and J ends, which lost 3 bases and 2 bases, there was a span of 13 bases. This CDR3 reads CSASSRPGNTEAFF. In DNA form, the CDR3 reads TGCAGTGCTAGCTCGCGACCTGGAAACACTGAAGCTTTCTTT.

This clonotype was observed many times. J is TRBJ1-4 and V is TRBV20-1, with D unclear. V was clipped by 2 bases and J by 7 bases, with 14 bases between them. The CDR3 consists of 14 residues. The germline gives CDR1 DFQATT, CDR2 SNEGSKA (reference sequence). CDR3 sequence reads: CSARPGSWVEKLFF. The CDR3 DNA is TGCAGTGCTAGACCGGGATCCTGGGTTGAAAAACTGTTTTTT.

This clonotype occurred many times. V is TRBV4-1 and J is TRBJ1-2, with 11 bases identical to TRBD1. The CDR3 has 15 residues. The germline gives CDR1 MGHRA, CDR2 YSYEKL. With 3 bases clipped from V and 3 bases from J, the junction kept 3 bases outside the gene matches. For the CDR3, the DNA is TGCGCCAGCAGCCATCGGACAGGGGGCGACTATGGCTACACCTTC. It is translated as CASSHRTGGDYGYTF.

This clonotype was seen repeatedly, ten times or more. This sequence joins TRBV20-1 and TRBJ2-7, with D maybe TRBD2 (6 bases). Between the trimmed V and J ends, which lost 1 base and 2 bases, there was a span of 15 bases. Germline CDR1 DFQATT, CDR2 SNEGSKA (reference sequence). The CDR3 is 15 amino acids. The DNA for the CDR3 is TGCAGTGCTAGAGGAGGGGAGGAGTCAGCCTACGAGCAGTACTTC. Translation: CSARGGEESAYEQYF.

This clonotype was seen repeatedly, ten times or more. The V call is TRBV7-8, the J call TRBJ2-1; D may be TRBD2 (5 bases). V lost 4 bases and J lost 3, with 7 bases in between. The CDR3 contains 13 residues. The germline CDR1 and CDR2 sequences are SGHVS and FQNEAQ. The DNA of the CDR3 is TGTGCCAGCAGCTCCGGGATCTACAATGAGCAGTTCTTC. Translated: CASSSGIYNEQFF.